This T cell receptor beta chain emerged from a study of blood T cell repertoires in COVID-19. V lost 5 bases and J lost 8, with 18 bases in between. The CDR3 runs 14 residues. Germline V gene lookup returns CDR1 MDHEN and CDR2 SYDVKM. TCRdb's table, derived via immunoSEQ multiplex PCR, lists solely in-frame clones and lacks some. The sample records about 38,000 clones, roughly 90% being singletons. The chain is built from TRBV28 and TRBJ1-2, with a possible D match to TRBD1 (6 bases). The TCR sequence derives from a man between 60 and 70 years old with active or convalescent COVID-19. Material: peripheral blood. CDR3 nucleotides: TGTGCCAGCAGTCGACCCCTCCAGGGGAAGGGCTACACCTTC. It translates to CASSRPLQGKGYTF.